The next 27 T cell receptor beta chains were all read from a single sample in a study of vaccination and CD4 T cells after COVID-19. What these receptors recognize is not known. Sequence data for DNA of cultured CD4+ T cells were generated by the Oncomine TCR Beta short-read assay. TCRdb re-called the PCR reads through MiXCR, storing one row per CDR3 protein. The data hold tens of thousands of distinct CDR3 sequences, with roughly 53% observed a single time. Treatment specified: approximately 9-day PBMC culture with coronavirus spike peptide pools or control peptides (ViraFEST assay). The sequencing input was CD4+ T cells from blood, cultured in vitro. Source of these receptors: a human donor who had recovered from COVID-19.

The rearrangement uses TRBV12-3 or TRBV12-4 and TRBJ1-2; a possible D gene is TRBD1 (5 bases). There are 12 residues in the CDR3. V shed 4 bases and J shed 6 bases, with 9 bases lying between them. CDR3 loop: CASSYPGHGYTF. CDR3 coding DNA: TGTGCCAGCAGTTACCCAGGGCATGGCTACACCTTC.

CDR3 DNA: TGTGCCAGCAGTTTAGTACAGGGGAGTACTGAAGCTTTCTTT. Encoded protein: CASSLVQGSTEAFF. The V call is TRBV12-3 or TRBV12-4, the J call TRBJ1-1, with TRBD1 matching over 7 bases. This CDR3 region has 14 residues. V lost 1 base to trimming and J lost 5 bases; unmatched junction nucleotides: 4.

The V call is TRBV6-4, the J call TRBJ2-5; TRBD1 might be the D (5 bases). Trimming pared 7 bases from V and 5 bases from J, leaving 17 bases between. The CDR3 consists of 14 residues. The germline V gene has CDR1 MRHNA and CDR2 SNTAGT. The CDR3 is CASTQGRLGETQYF. The CDR3 bases are TGTGCCAGCACCCAGGGCCGCCTAGGTGAGACCCAGTACTTC.

The J gene is TRBJ2-3, the V gene TRBV7-2, with D hard to call. Germline V CDR1 and CDR2: SGHTA, FQGNSA. The CDR3 runs to 16 residues. Trimming cost V 4 bases and J 0 bases, with 14 bases left between them. The CDR3 reads CASSSYRRSSTDTQYF. The CDR3 DNA follows: TGTGCCAGCAGCTCCTACCGACGGTCTAGCACAGATACGCAGTATTTT.

The chain links TRBV20-1 to TRBJ2-4; D ambiguous. The germline CDR1 and CDR2 sequences are DFQATT and SNEGSKA (reference sequence). The CDR3 totals 13 residues. V lost 6 bases, J lost 6 bases, and 15 bases lay in between. The CDR3 sequence is CSAHPGSGNIQYF. DNA of the CDR3: TGCAGTGCACACCCAGGTAGTGGAAACATTCAGTACTTC.

The chain links TRBV7-2 to TRBJ1-3, with unresolved D. V was cut by 0 bases and J by 4 bases, with 1 base left in between. The CDR3 has 12 residues. The germline CDR1 and CDR2 sequences are SGHTA and FQGNSA. The CDR3 bases are TGTGCCAGCAGCTTAGCCGGAAACACCATATATTTT. It specifies CASSLAGNTIYF.

This clonotype was observed a few times. The V call is TRBV19, the J call TRBJ1-2; the D gene is possibly TRBD1 (5 bases). Germline loops: CDR1 LNHDA, CDR2 SQIVND (reference sequence). The V and J ends lost 4 bases and 4 bases respectively, with 7 bases between them. The CDR3 length is 12 residues. CDR3 loop: CASSTQGYGYTF. The CDR3 DNA follows: TGTGCCAGTAGTACCCAGGGCTATGGCTACACCTTC. The full variable domain, in which reference TRBV19 and TRBJ1-2 provide the parts outside the CDR3, is DGGITQSPKYLFRKEGQNVTLSCEQNLNHDAMYWYRQDPGQGLRLIYYSQIVNDFQKGDIAEGYSVSREKKESFPLTVTSAQKNPTAFYLCASSTQGYGYTFGSGTRLTVV.

Only a few counts were recorded for this clonotype. The J gene is TRBJ1-2, the V gene TRBV6-1, with 9 bases matching TRBD1. This CDR3 is 14 amino acids long. CDR1 and CDR2 from the germline V gene are MNHNS and SASEGT. Trimming took 6 bases from V and 5 from J; bases not matched to a gene: 7. The CDR3 sequence: CASRPDRGHYGYTF. The CDR3 DNA follows: TGTGCCAGCAGACCGGACAGGGGCCATTATGGCTACACCTTC.

The chain has TRBV6-1 and TRBJ2-2, with 12 bases fitting TRBD2. The CDR3 covers 17 residues. With 5 bases clipped from V and 1 base from J, the junction kept 5 bases outside the gene matches. The germline CDR1 and CDR2 sequences are MNHNS and SASEGT. CDR3: CASSTGLAGRNTGELFF. The DNA for the CDR3 is TGTGCCAGCAGTACGGGACTAGCGGGCCGGAACACCGGGGAGCTGTTTTTT.

The chain employs TRBV2 and TRBJ2-3, with D unclear. V was clipped by 4 bases and J by 3 bases, with 8 bases between them. The CDR3 totals 13 residues. Germline V gene lookup returns CDR1 SNHLY and CDR2 FYNNEI. The CDR3 DNA reads TGTGCCAGCAGTGTGATTAGAACAGATACGCAGTATTTT. This encodes CASSVIRTDTQYF.

V gene TRBV6-5 combines with J gene TRBJ1-6, with a possible D match to TRBD1 (6 bases). This CDR3 is 16 amino acids long. Per germline, CDR1 MNHEY and CDR2 SVGAGI. V gave up 1 base and J gave up 10 bases, with 17 bases separating them. CDR3 sequence: CASSYFPRGVGSPLHF. Written as DNA, the CDR3 is TGTGCCAGCAGTTACTTCCCCAGGGGCGTGGGGTCACCCCTCCACTTT.

V usage is TRBV6-5 and J usage is TRBJ2-3, with D unresolved. Germline-derived CDR1 and CDR2 are MNHEY and SVGAGI. The CDR3 has 13 amino acids. The germline V and J ends were trimmed by 0 bases and 11 bases, with 12 bases remaining between them. The CDR3 sequence is CASSYSNGLGQYF. DNA of the CDR3: TGTGCCAGCAGTTACTCGAACGGGTTGGGGCAGTATTTT.

The chain joins TRBV19 to TRBJ2-7; D may correspond to TRBD1 or TRBD2 (5 bases each). Trimming cost V 1 base and J 2 bases, with 12 bases left between them. Germline CDR1 is LNHDA and CDR2 is SQIVND (reference sequence). The CDR3 extends over 15 amino acids. CDR3 loop: CASSIGGLGPYEQYF. The CDR3 DNA sequence: TGTGCCAGTAGTATAGGAGGGCTGGGACCCTACGAGCAGTACTTC.

The V call is TRBV2, the J call TRBJ2-7; tentative D call: TRBD2 (5 bases). The V end lost 5 bases, the J end lost 4 bases, and 12 bases lay between the germline ends. This CDR3 is 13 amino acids long. In germline, CDR1 is SNHLY, CDR2 FYNNEI. CDR3 amino acids: CASSPSGFYEQYF. The CDR3 DNA reads TGTGCCAGCAGTCCTTCGGGGTTTTACGAGCAGTACTTC.

The CDR3 loop reads CSAEESSGRATGELFF. The CDR3 nucleotides are TGCAGTGCCGAGGAATCTAGCGGGAGGGCCACCGGGGAGCTGTTTTTT. The chain carries TRBV20-1 and TRBJ2-2; 12 bases match TRBD2. This CDR3 has 16 residues. The trim removed 6 bases at V and 4 bases at J, leaving 9 bases unmatched. Germline V lookup: CDR1 DFQATT, CDR2 SNEGSKA (reference sequence).

This chain connects TRBV6-1 to TRBJ1-1; 8 bases fit TRBD1. The J segment lost 12 bases and the V segment lost 6 bases, leaving 12 bases of the junction unmatched. Germline-derived CDR1 and CDR2 are MNHNS and SASEGT. The CDR3 runs to 13 residues. The CDR3 region is CASSVDRGPTTFF. CDR3 nucleotides: TGTGCCAGCAGCGTCGACAGGGGCCCTACAACTTTCTTT.

The chain carries TRBV20-1 and TRBJ2-1; 11 bases are shared with TRBD2. Germline CDR1 and CDR2: DFQATT and SNEGSKA (reference sequence). V gave up 6 bases and J gave up 0 bases; unmatched junction bases: 13. The CDR3 is made up of 18 amino acids. As DNA, the CDR3 is TGCAGTGCGAGCAGCCCACTAGCGGGAGCCATCTCCTACAATGAGCAGTTCTTC. It is translated as CSASSPLAGAISYNEQFF.

The chain recombines TRBV6-4 with TRBJ2-1; 11 nucleotides match TRBD2. V dropped 0 bases and J dropped 6; count of bases not matched to a gene: 1. The germline gives CDR1 MRHNA, CDR2 SNTAGT. The CDR3 consists of 15 residues. Here the CDR3 DNA reads TGTGCCAGCAGTGACTCTAGCGGGGGGGCCAATGAGCAGTTCTTC. Amino acids: CASSDSSGGANEQFF.

This clonotype appeared a single time. The V call is TRBV7-8, the J call TRBJ2-7; D may be TRBD2 (5 bases). The CDR3 sequence is 13 residues long. CDR1 and CDR2 (germline): SGHVS, FQNEAQ. The V end was cut by 3 bases, the J end by 6 bases, with 12 bases between. CDR3: CASSLSGVGEQYF. The CDR3 nucleotides are TGTGCCAGCAGCTTGAGCGGAGTCGGCGAGCAGTACTTC. Filled out from reference TRBV7-8 and TRBJ2-7, the complete variable domain reads GAGVSQSPRYKVAKRGQDVALRCDPISGHVSLFWYQQALGQGPEFLTYFQNEAQLDKSGLPSDRFFAERPEGSVSTLKIQRTQQEDSAVYLCASSLSGVGEQYFGPGTRLTVT.

The V call is TRBV15, the J call TRBJ1-2, with D unclear. V lost 8 bases, J lost 6 bases, and 10 bases lay in between. The CDR3 is 11 amino acids. CDR1 and CDR2 (germline): LNHNV, YYDKDF (reference sequence). CDR3: CATLGVDGYTF. For the CDR3, the DNA is TGTGCCACCCTTGGCGTCGATGGCTACACCTTC.

The J gene is TRBJ2-7, the V gene TRBV7-2; no definite D call. Germline lookup yields CDR1 SGHTA and CDR2 FQGNSA. The CDR3 is made up of 15 amino acids. V lost 0 bases and J lost 2, with 11 bases in between. CDR3 nucleotides: TGTGCCAGCAGCTTAGCAGGCCAGGCGGCCTACGAGCAGTACTTC. It encodes CASSLAGQAAYEQYF.

Of note for this clonotype: Its ends do not fully match the called genes, so a read error is possible. The chain is built from TRBV7-7 and TRBJ2-3; D may be TRBD1 (6 bases). In germline, CDR1 is SSHAT, CDR2 FNYEAQ (reference sequence). This CDR3 has 15 residues. CDR3 coding DNA: TGTGCTAGCAGCTTATCGGGGTCAGGGGCAGATACGCAGTATTTT. Translated: CASSLSGSGADTQYF.

This clonotype has only one observation. The V call is TRBV18, the J call TRBJ1-1, with TRBD1 matching over 9 bases. J lost 1 base, V lost 2 bases, and 8 bases had no gene match. The CDR3 loop spans 17 amino acids. From germline, CDR1 is KGHSH and CDR2 LQKENI. CDR3 bases: TGTGCCAGCTCACCAAGACAGGGGGGCTTGGGGAACACTGAAGCTTTCTTT. This translates into CASSPRQGGLGNTEAFF.

The chain recombines TRBV2 with TRBJ1-2; D may be TRBD1 (5 bases). The CDR3 spans 15 residues. Germline-derived CDR1 and CDR2 are SNHLY and FYNNEI. V was clipped by 5 bases and J by 5 bases, with 18 bases between them. CDR3 sequence (DNA): TGTGCCAGCAGTAGATTACCCAGGGTTGGGTATGGCTACACCTTC. Amino acids: CASSRLPRVGYGYTF.

The rearrangement links TRBV11-2 to TRBJ1-5, with a weak D call TRBD1 (5 bases). Germline lookup yields CDR1 SGHAT and CDR2 FQNNGV. This CDR3 has 14 amino acids. The V gene lost 4 bases and the J gene lost 7 bases, with 14 bases spanning the gap. The CDR3 coding sequence is TGTGCCAGCAGCTCCCTGGGGGATGGACAGCCCCAGCATTTT. This translates into CASSSLGDGQPQHF.

The J gene is TRBJ1-2, the V gene TRBV7-3; weak D call: TRBD1 (5 bases). Between the trimmed V and J ends, which lost 3 bases and 6 bases, there was a span of 14 bases. Per the germline V gene, CDR1 is SGHTA and CDR2 is FQGTGA. The CDR3 is made up of 14 amino acids. The CDR3 DNA reads TGTGCCAGCAGCTTGGCCGGGACGAGCGATGGCTACACCTTC. This sequence encodes CASSLAGTSDGYTF.

This chain connects TRBV19 to TRBJ2-7; 13 positions match TRBD2. The CDR3 is made up of 19 amino acids. CDR1 and CDR2 (germline): LNHDA, SQIVND (reference sequence). J was trimmed by 2 bases and V by 3 bases; bases with no gene match: 13. CDR3 amino acids: CASSIRGQTGLAGTYEQYF. The CDR3 bases are TGTGCCAGTAGTATTAGGGGACAGACGGGACTAGCGGGAACCTACGAGCAGTACTTC.